Listed below are T cell receptor beta chains from one sample, sequenced in a study of spatial heterogeneity in lung cancer. TCRdb redid the calling of the 5' RACE reads with MiXCR, one entry per CDR3 protein. Among more than 9,500 distinct CDR3 sequences listed, about a sixth were seen once. Sample: PBMCs, taken at surgery. The receptor source for this set is a male donor with early-stage non-small cell lung cancer. The CDR3 runs from the conserved cysteine through the conserved F or W. The D gene is left open where the match is weak. Rows may omit the clone size; those that give it use once, few, many or a size class.

j_call	d_call	v_call	clone_size	cdr3_nt	cdr3_aa
TRBJ2-3	TRBD2	TRBV7-9	medium-sized	TGTGCCAGCAGCCCGCGACTAGCGGAAGATACGCAGTATTTT	CASSPRLAEDTQYF
TRBJ1-1	.	TRBV29-1	.	TGCAGCGTCCGAAGGGGACACCTTGAAGCTTTCTTT	CSVRRGHLEAFF
TRBJ2-1	TRBD1	TRBV28	many	TGTGCCAGCAGTGTCCCGGGACAGGGTACTTCCAATGAGCAGTTCTTC	CASSVPGQGTSNEQFF
TRBJ2-5	.	TRBV7-9	many	TGTGCCAGCTTCGGGGCAGGGGAGACCCAGTACTTC	CASFGAGETQYF
TRBJ1-1	.	TRBV7-3	many	TGTGCCAGCACCGACGCCCCTGATAGAGTGGGAAACACTGAAGCTTTCTTT	CASTDAPDRVGNTEAFF
TRBJ1-2	TRBD1	TRBV28	many	TGTGCCAGCAGGAGACAGGGTCCCTATGGCTACACCTTC	CASRRQGPYGYTF
TRBJ1-2	.	TRBV5-4	many	TGTGCCAGCAGCCCCCAGGGAAGACACCACTATGGCTACACCTTC	CASSPQGRHHYGYTF
TRBJ2-7	.	TRBV27	medium-sized	TGTGCCAGCAGTTCTCGTCGGAGGGGTCTCTCCTACGAGCAGTACTTC	CASSSRRRGLSYEQYF
TRBJ2-3	TRBD2	TRBV27	few	TGTGCCAGCAGTTCCCTACAGCGGGAAGGCACAGATACGCAGTATTTT	CASSSLQREGTDTQYF
TRBJ2-1	TRBD2	TRBV15	few	TGTGCCACCAGCAGAGATGGGGAGGGAGGGGCCTACAATGAGCAGTTCTTC	CATSRDGEGGAYNEQFF
TRBJ2-1	.	TRBV3-1	.	TGTGCCAGCAGCAAGAGTAGGGGCTTCGGTGAGCAGTTCTTC	CASSKSRGFGEQFF
TRBJ2-3	TRBD2	TRBV7-9	few	TGTGCCAGCAGTGAGCGGGGGTCCACAGATACGCAGTATTTT	CASSERGSTDTQYF
TRBJ2-7	TRBD2	TRBV7-2	.	TGTGCCAGCAGCTTACGGGCTAGCGGCTACGAGCAGTACTTC	CASSLRASGYEQYF
TRBJ2-7	TRBD2	TRBV9	many	TGTGCCAGCAGCTTTCGGGGACTAGCGGCGACCCTCGATGAGCAGTACTTC	CASSFRGLAATLDEQYF
TRBJ2-1	.	TRBV6-1	many	TGTGCCAGCAGTGGCCTGCCAGTCCATGAGCAGTTCTTC	CASSGLPVHEQFF
TRBJ2-3	TRBD2	TRBV28	many	TGTGCCAGCAGTTTACCTAATCCGGGACTAGCGGGAGGTACCCATGGCACAGATACGCAGTATTTT	CASSLPNPGLAGGTHGTDTQYF
TRBJ2-1	.	TRBV5-1	many	TGCGCCAGCAGCTTGGGAGGGCCCTACAATGAGCAGTTCTTC	CASSLGGPYNEQFF
TRBJ1-4	.	TRBV28	.	TGTGCCAGCAGTAGTGGACGGATTGATGAAAAACTGTTTTTT	CASSSGRIDEKLFF
TRBJ1-1	.	TRBV5-6	many	TGTGCCAGCAGCCGATATTCCGTCCAGGGAGCTTTCTTT	CASSRYSVQGAFF
TRBJ1-5	.	TRBV6-1	many	TGTGCCAGCAGTGAAATACCTCAGCCCCAGCATTTT	CASSEIPQPQHF
TRBJ2-4	.	TRBV5-6	.	TGTGTCAGCAGCTTGTGGGGGGCCAAAAACATTCAGTACTTC	CVSSLWGAKNIQYF
TRBJ1-1	.	TRBV19	few	TGTGCCAGTAGTAACGTCCCCGGGGGGAACACTGAAGCTTTCTTT	CASSNVPGGNTEAFF
TRBJ2-7	.	TRBV30	.	TGTGCCTGGAAGGGGACTTTCGGGTACGAGCAGTACTTC	CAWKGTFGYEQYF
TRBJ2-7	.	TRBV20-1	many	TGCAGTGCTAGTCAAACCTTAGATCCATCCTACGAGCAGTACTTC	CSASQTLDPSYEQYF
TRBJ2-1	TRBD2	TRBV9	.	TGTGCCCGCAGCCTTGGGACTAGCGGGAGGGCGGTAGATGAGCAGTTCTTC	CARSLGTSGRAVDEQFF
TRBJ2-3	TRBD2	TRBV24-1	.	TGTGCCACCAGTGACCTGGGAGCGGGGCACACAGATACGCAGTATTTT	CATSDLGAGHTDTQYF
TRBJ2-2	.	TRBV20-1	.	TGCAGTGCTAGAGTAACCGGGCCCACCGGGGAGCTGTTTTTT	CSARVTGPTGELFF
TRBJ2-2	TRBD2	TRBV20-1	few	TGCAGTGCTAGTGGTAATAGCGGGAGAGGCGCTGGCGGGGAGCTGTTTTTT	CSASGNSGRGAGGELFF
TRBJ2-3	TRBD1	TRBV7-9	few	TGTGCCAGCAGCTTATTAGGGACAGGGGGAGATACGCAGTATTTT	CASSLLGTGGDTQYF
TRBJ2-2	.	TRBV7-7	many	TGTGCTAGCAGCTTAGTACAGGGCACCGGGGAGCTGTTTTTT	CASSLVQGTGELFF
TRBJ2-7	TRBD1	TRBV6-1	.	TGTGCCAGCAGTCTTAGACCGGGACAGGGCTACGAGCAGTACTTC	CASSLRPGQGYEQYF
TRBJ1-4	TRBD1	TRBV3-1	few	TGTGCCAGCAGCCAGGACGGACAGGGCAGGGAAAAACTGTTTTTT	CASSQDGQGREKLFF
TRBJ2-3	TRBD2	TRBV9	many	TGTGCCAGCAGCGTATTAGCGGGTATCGCAGATACGCAGTATTTT	CASSVLAGIADTQYF
TRBJ1-1	.	TRBV30	.	TGTGCCTGGAGCGGTGGGGTCCAGGGTCAGAACACTGAAGCTTTCTTT	CAWSGGVQGQNTEAFF
TRBJ2-5	TRBD1	TRBV28	few	TGTGCCAGCAGTCAGACAGGGGGCCAAGAGACCCAGTACTTC	CASSQTGGQETQYF
TRBJ2-1	.	TRBV7-9	.	TGTGCCAGCAGCTTAGGATTACGGACCAACAATGAGCAGTTCTTC	CASSLGLRTNNEQFF
TRBJ1-1	.	TRBV18	many	TGTGCCAGCTCACCACCGGGCCGCCAGGACACTGAAGCTTTCTTT	CASSPPGRQDTEAFF
TRBJ2-7	.	TRBV20-1	many	TGCAGTGCTAGCCTTTCGGGCGAGCAGTACTTC	CSASLSGEQYF
TRBJ1-1	.	TRBV13	many	TGTGCCAGCAGCAACAGGGATTTCACTGAAGCTTTCTTT	CASSNRDFTEAFF
TRBJ2-7	.	TRBV2	.	TGTGCCAGCAGCCCCCAGGGTTACGAGCAGTACTTC	CASSPQGYEQYF
TRBJ2-3	.	TRBV7-2	.	TGTGCCAGCAGCCAAGGACAGAGCACAGATACGCAGTATTTT	CASSQGQSTDTQYF
TRBJ2-7	.	TRBV2	few	TGTGCCAGCAGGAGCTCCTACGAGCAGTACTTC	CASRSSYEQYF
TRBJ1-1	.	TRBV7-2	.	TGTGCCAGCACCCGCGTGGGGGGAAACACTGAAGCTTTCTTT	CASTRVGGNTEAFF
TRBJ2-1	.	TRBV28	.	TGTGCCAGCAGTTCTGACTACTCCGGCAATGAGCAGTTCTTC	CASSSDYSGNEQFF
TRBJ2-7	TRBD1	TRBV9	many	TGTGCCAGCAGCGTAGCGGGACAGGATAAGCAGTACTTC	CASSVAGQDKQYF
TRBJ2-7	TRBD2	TRBV19	few	TGTGCCAGTAGTCCTAGGACTAGCGGGAGACTCTACGAGCAGTACTTC	CASSPRTSGRLYEQYF